This TCR beta chain was obtained from a study of blood T cell repertoires in COVID-19. Source study methods: From reference gene primer amplification, estimates of nucleated cell counts were derived. The method was immunoSEQ multiplex PCR; TCRdb's version includes in-frame clones alone and lacks a portion of them. For V, J and clone size, that table is used; D and trimming come from the DNA. The data contain about 170,000 clones, less than 90% of them singletons. From germline, CDR1 is SGHTA and CDR2 FQGTGA. The V segment lost 3 bases and the J segment 5 bases; nucleotides outside the gene matches: 8. The CDR3 covers 15 residues.

The sample comprised peripheral blood. This receptor was identified in a woman between 70 and 85 years old with COVID-19, enrolled during active disease. V usage is TRBV7-3 and J usage is TRBJ2-5; 8 bases agree with TRBD2. The CDR3 bases are TGTGCCAGCAGCTTCCAGCGGGGGACCCCGGAGACCCAGTACTTC. Translating it yields CASSFQRGTPETQYF.